These 30 T cell receptor beta chains share one sample of origin, sequenced in a study of T cells in women clearing cervical HPV infection. Only in-frame clones appear in the TCRdb table, and some are missing; sequencing was by immunoSEQ multiplex PCR. The data show about 32,000 clones, and the top ten clones hold 3.5% to 5%. Sequences were obtained from blood buffy coat. These receptors came from a woman aged 18-70 years with a cervical HPV16 infection that either progressed to CIN3+ or cleared (not recorded which).

On this clone: The read ends 3 residues early relative to the CDR3; the germline J gene fills the gap. V is TRBV18 and J is TRBJ2-2; 10 bases map to TRBD2. This CDR3 comprises 17 residues. V shed 0 bases and J 1 base; nucleotides not matched to a gene: 2. Germline CDR1 is KGHSH and CDR2 is LQKENI. This CDR3 is CASSPPSSGGNTGELFF. The part of the CDR3 DNA that was read is TGTGCCAGCTCACCACCTTCTAGCGGGGGGAACACCGGGGAG.

Concerning this clone itself: The DNA ends 3 residues before the CDR3 does, and the rest of the CDR3 is filled in from the germline J gene. The chain employs TRBV5-1 and TRBJ2-5; tentatively, D is TRBD2 (5 bases). Looked up from germline, CDR1 is SGHRS and CDR2 is YFSETQ. With 2 bases removed from V and 2 bases from J, the gap between germline ends came to 10 bases. There are 14 residues in the CDR3. The CDR3 is CASSFGVGQETQYF. The sequenced CDR3 bases are TGCGCCAGCAGCTTCGGGGTTGGTCAAGAGACC.

On this clone: The CDR3 end is not reached by the read, which stops 3 residues before it; the germline J gene fills it in. The chain recombines TRBV5-8 with TRBJ2-5; D perhaps matches TRBD1 (6 bases). The CDR3 sequence is 15 residues long. With 1 base removed from V and 3 bases from J, the gap between germline ends came to 13 bases. CDR1 is SGHTS, CDR2 YDEGEE, per germline. This chain's CDR3 is CASSLSGTSEETQYF. The covered CDR3 bases are TGTGCCAGCAGCTTGTCAGGGACATCGGAAGAGACC.

On this clone itself: The CDR3 extends 3 residues past the end of the read, so its final part is completed from the germline J gene. This chain connects TRBV20-1 to TRBJ2-5; 7 bases align to TRBD2. The length of the CDR3 is 15 residues. The germline V gene encodes CDR1 DFQATT and CDR2 SNEGSKA (reference sequence). V trimming: 3 bases; J trimming: 4 bases; junction bases outside the gene matches: 11. CDR3 in amino acids: CSARTPRTRGETQYF. The CDR3 bases that were read are TGCAGTGCTAGGACCCCGAGGACTAGAGGAGAGACC.

With respect to this clone: Its ends do not fully match the called genes, so a read error is possible. Read coverage stops 3 residues before the CDR3 terminus; the germline J gene supplies the remainder. The chain combines TRBV30 with TRBJ1-2; 10 bases fit TRBD1. This CDR3 region has 15 residues. CDR1 is GTSNPN and CDR2 is SVGIG in the germline V gene (reference sequence). The part of the CDR3 DNA that was read is TGTGCCTGGAGTGTATTGGACAGGGGGATTTATGAC. Residues: CAWSVLDRGIYD. The entire CDR3 protein reads CAWSVLDRGIYDYTF.

Concerning this clone itself: The missing CDR3 end, 3 residues past where the read stops, is filled in from the germline J gene. The chain uses TRBV2 and TRBJ1-1, with 8 bases identical to TRBD1. CDR3 length: 16 residues. Germline V gene lookup returns CDR1 SNHLY and CDR2 FYNNEI. CDR3 protein: CASSPYRGGPEPEAFF. CDR3 DNA (partial): TGTGCCAGCAGTCCTTACAGGGGGGGTCCCGAACCCGAA.

Points on this clone: The sequenced fragment ends 3 residues before the CDR3 boundary, so the rest is inferred from the germline J gene. This rearrangement joins TRBV7-6 to TRBJ1-5; D remains unclear. Per the germline V gene, CDR1 is SGHVS and CDR2 is FNYEAQ. Between the trimmed V and J ends, which lost 1 base and 3 bases, there was a span of 10 bases. The CDR3 has 15 amino acids. This CDR3 is CASSLEPGNNQPQHF. The DNA read from the CDR3 is TGTGCCAGCAGCTTAGAGCCGGGGAACAATCAGCCC.

Concerning this clone: From the germline J gene comes the end of the CDR3, since the read stops 3 residues before it. The genes are TRBV14 and TRBJ2-5, with 10 bases matching TRBD2. Germline-derived CDR1 and CDR2 are SGHDN and FVKESK. Trimming cost V 2 bases and J 3 bases; bases outside gene matches: 6. CDR3 length: 16 amino acids. The covered CDR3 bases are TGTGCCAGCAGCCAATCCAGGACTAGCGGTAAAGAGACC. This gives the protein CASSQSRTSGKET. The complete CDR3 sequence is CASSQSRTSGKETQYF. The full variable domain, rest sourced from reference TRBV14 and TRBJ2-5, is EAGVTQFPSHSVIEKGQTVTLRCDPISGHDNLYWYRRVMGKEIKFLLHFVKESKQDESGMPNNRFLAERTGGTYSTLKVQPAELEDSGVYFCASSQSRTSGKETQYFGPGTRLLVL.

For this clone: The CDR3 end lies 3 residues beyond the end of the read and is filled in from the germline J gene. This chain connects TRBV11-3 to TRBJ2-3; the D is unclear. Trimming shortened V by 3 bases and J by 5 bases, and 6 bases separated the two germline ends. This CDR3 region has 12 residues. The germline V gene has CDR1 SGHNT and CDR2 YENEEA. CDR3 sequence: CASSFGLDTQYF. CDR3 bases read: TGTGCCAGCAGCTTCGGGTTAGATACG.

Concerning this clone: The read halts 3 residues ahead of the CDR3 end, with the missing end drawn from the germline J gene. V usage is TRBV20-1 and J usage is TRBJ2-7; the D gene could be TRBD1 or TRBD2 (5 bases each). Per germline, CDR1 DFQATT and CDR2 SNEGSKA (reference sequence). The V end lost 5 bases, the J end lost 0 bases, and 8 bases lay between the germline ends. The CDR3 runs to 12 residues. The DNA read from the CDR3 is TGCAGTGCTGAGGGGCCCTCCTACGAG. Its protein product is CSAEGPSYE. The full CDR3 protein reads CSAEGPSYEQYF.

Note on this clone: Read coverage stops 3 residues before the CDR3 terminus; the germline J gene supplies the remainder. The rearrangement links TRBV13 to TRBJ2-1; 8 bases are a match to TRBD1. The trim removed 4 bases at V and 1 base at J, leaving 6 bases unmatched. This CDR3 has 16 residues. From germline, CDR1 is PRHDT and CDR2 FYEKMQ (reference sequence). Incomplete CDR3 DNA: TGTGCCAGCAGCTCCGATGACAGGGGTTCCTACAATGAG. Its protein product is CASSSDDRGSYNE. The entire CDR3 protein is CASSSDDRGSYNEQFF.

As to this clone: The read terminates 3 residues ahead of where the CDR3 ends, so the germline J gene completes it. This chain uses TRBV7-2 with TRBJ2-4; D remains ambiguous. This CDR3 has 14 amino acids. Germline V gene lookup returns CDR1 SGHTA and CDR2 FQGNSA. Incomplete CDR3 DNA: TGTGCCAGCAGCTTAAATGGCGCTAACTATGGT. Translation gives CASSLNGANYG. The whole CDR3 reads CASSLNGANYGQYF.

With regard to this clone: The CDR3 extends 3 residues past the end of the read, so its final part is completed from the germline J gene. V usage is TRBV2 and J usage is TRBJ2-2; tentative D call: TRBD1 (6 bases). The CDR3 totals 14 residues. Germline CDR1 SNHLY, CDR2 FYNNEI. The sequenced part of the CDR3 DNA is TGTGCCAGCAGTGAAGGGACAGTAGGGGAAAAG. This sequence encodes CASSEGTVGEK. The whole CDR3 region reads CASSEGTVGEKLFF.

Regarding this clone: A read error may produce the germline difference seen at one junction end. CDR3 residues: CAGSITSGRYNDYTF. The CDR3 bases that were read are TGTGCCGGGAGCATAACTAGCGGGAGATACAATGAC. The rearrangement links TRBV30 to TRBJ1-2; no clear D gene. The read stops 3 residues short of the end of the CDR3; the missing end is completed from the germline J gene. Per germline, CDR1 GTSNPN and CDR2 SVGIG (reference sequence). The CDR3 has 15 amino acids.

A note on this clone: Read sequence stops 3 residues before the CDR3 end, and the germline J gene provides the missing end. The rearrangement uses TRBV29-1 and TRBJ1-4; 7 nucleotides match TRBD1. This CDR3 has 15 amino acids. Germline assignment: CDR1 SQVTM and CDR2 ANQGSEA. CDR3 in amino acids: CSVIEAGGSNSPLFF. CDR3 DNA, as far as it was read: TGCAGCGTTATAGAGGCAGGGGGATCCAATTCACCA.

Regarding this clone: With the read ending 3 residues before the CDR3 end, the germline J gene is used to fill in that end. The rearrangement links TRBV19 to TRBJ1-6; the D gene is possibly TRBD1 (5 bases). CDR1 and CDR2 (germline): LNHDA, SQIVND (reference sequence). The CDR3 sequence is 15 residues long. The V gene lost 3 bases and the J gene lost 7 bases, with 13 bases spanning the gap. The DNA read from the CDR3 is TGTGCCAGTAGTATGAGGGGTCTTCGAAATTCACCC. Protein: CASSMRGLRNSP. The complete CDR3 protein is CASSMRGLRNSPLHF.

Of note for this clone: The read gets to within 3 residues of the CDR3 end, and the germline J gene fills in the rest. The V gene is TRBV7-2, the J gene TRBJ1-6; D might be TRBD1 (5 bases). The length of the CDR3 is 13 residues. The V end was cut by 2 bases, the J end by 9 bases, with 8 bases between. CDR1 is SGHTA and CDR2 is FQGNSA in the germline V gene. CDR3 DNA (partial): TGTGCCAGCAGCTTAAGGGGTAGTTCACCC. Protein: CASSLRGSSP. The whole CDR3 sequence is CASSLRGSSPLHF.

As for this clone: The read gets to within 3 residues of the CDR3 end, and the germline J gene fills in the rest. The chain couples TRBV19 to TRBJ2-1; 7 bases agree with TRBD2. CDR3 size: 11 residues. The V segment lost 9 bases and the J segment 8 bases; nucleotides outside the gene matches: 4. Germline-derived CDR1 and CDR2 are LNHDA and SQIVND (reference sequence). The sequenced part of the CDR3 DNA is TGTGCCAGCCGGGGGGTAGATGAG. Translating it yields CASRGVDE. The full CDR3 protein is CASRGVDEQFF.

By frequency, this clone is medium-sized (0.01 to 0.1%). Sequencing ends 3 residues short of the CDR3 end; the germline J gene provides the rest. V is TRBV4-2 and J is TRBJ2-3; 14 nucleotides match TRBD2. From germline, CDR1 is LGHNA and CDR2 YNFKEQ. The CDR3 extends over 21 amino acids. Trimming at V came to 4 bases and at J to 5 bases, leaving 20 bases not matched to a gene. The CDR3 spells CASSLLPQETGTSGSGDTQYF. Incomplete CDR3 DNA: TGTGCCAGCAGCCTACTCCCCCAGGAGACCGGGACTAGCGGGAGTGGAGATACG.

Concerning this clone: Read data end 3 residues before the CDR3 end; the end is taken from the germline J gene. The chain employs TRBV20-1 and TRBJ1-5; D is perhaps TRBD1 (6 bases). V lost 4 bases to trimming and J lost 0 bases, with 13 bases between them. Germline-derived CDR1 and CDR2 are DFQATT and SNEGSKA (reference sequence). The CDR3 loop spans 15 amino acids. CDR3 bases read: TGCAGTGCTACAGAAAGGGGGTATAGCAATCAGCCC. Amino acid sequence: CSATERGYSNQP. The whole CDR3 is CSATERGYSNQPQHF.

With regard to this clone: Coverage ceases 3 residues before the CDR3 finishes, and the germline J gene fills in the end. The rearrangement uses TRBV30 and TRBJ1-2; 7 bases are shared with TRBD1. This CDR3 region has 13 residues. Losses at the gene ends were 3 bases for V and 7 bases for J; bases not matched to a gene: 8. Germline V gene data show CDR1 as GTSNPN and CDR2 as SVGIG (reference sequence). The CDR3: CAWSAIQGFGYTF. The part of the CDR3 DNA that was read is TGTGCCTGGAGCGCCATACAGGGGTTTGGC.

In the case of this clone: The read is 3 residues too short to cover the CDR3 end, so that end is filled in from the germline J gene. This chain uses TRBV7-2 with TRBJ2-7; D is unclear. Per the germline V gene, CDR1 is SGHTA and CDR2 is FQGNSA. CDR3 length equals 11 residues. The ends were cut back, 5 bases at V and 5 bases at J, with 7 bases in the middle. Partial CDR3 DNA: TGTGCCAGCAGCCTCCTCCACGAG. Translated, it gives CASSLLHE. The full-length CDR3 reads as CASSLLHEQYF.

With regard to this clone: The read is 3 residues too short to cover the CDR3 end, so that end is filled in from the germline J gene. The chain recombines TRBV30 with TRBJ2-4, with D tentatively TRBD2 (6 bases). Germline V gene lookup returns CDR1 GTSNPN and CDR2 SVGIG (reference sequence). This CDR3 has 13 amino acids. The CDR3 loop is CAWLKGGLYGQYF. The CDR3 bases that were read are TGTGCCTGGTTGAAGGGAGGACTCTATGGT.

Partial CDR3 DNA: TGCAGTGCTAGATGGGCGATAAGGGACACTGAA. This codes for CSARWAIRDTE. The entire CDR3 protein is CSARWAIRDTEAFF. The rearrangement joins TRBV20-1 to TRBJ1-1; D unclear. The read halts 3 residues ahead of the CDR3 end, with the missing end drawn from the germline J gene. V gave up 2 bases and J gave up 3 bases, with 13 bases separating them. Per germline, CDR1 DFQATT and CDR2 SNEGSKA (reference sequence). CDR3 length equals 14 residues.

Points on this clone: The read stops 3 residues short of the end of the CDR3; the missing end is completed from the germline J gene. The rearrangement links TRBV2 to TRBJ1-6; TRBD1 is a possible D gene (6 bases). Trimming removed 7 bases from V and 0 bases from J, with 10 bases in between. The CDR3 covers 15 residues. CDR1 is SNHLY and CDR2 is FYNNEI in the germline V gene. Here the CDR3 reads CASKGQSSYNSPLHF. CDR3 bases read: TGTGCCAGCAAAGGACAGAGCTCCTATAATTCACCC.

Details on this clone: Read data end 3 residues before the CDR3 end; the end is taken from the germline J gene. The J gene is TRBJ1-6, the V gene TRBV6-2 or TRBV6-3, with D possibly being TRBD1 (5 bases). From germline, CDR1 is MNHEY and CDR2 SVGEGT. The CDR3 spans 15 residues. Trimming left V 1 base short and J 5 bases short, with 9 bases between. The CDR3 reads CASSYWGVDNSPLHF. The DNA read from the CDR3 is TGTGCCAGCAGTTACTGGGGGGTGGATAATTCACCC.

A remark on this clone: The read gets to within 3 residues of the CDR3 end, and the germline J gene fills in the rest. This chain links TRBV20-1 with TRBJ2-3, with 8 bases fitting TRBD2. There are 15 residues in the CDR3. Germline V lookup: CDR1 DFQATT, CDR2 SNEGSKA (reference sequence). The sequenced CDR3 bases are TGCAGTGCTAAACGGGGGGGGGTTCCCCAAGAGACG. It yields the protein CSAKRGGVPQET. The full CDR3 reads CSAKRGGVPQETQYF.

In the case of this clone: The read is 3 residues too short to cover the CDR3 end, so that end is filled in from the germline J gene. This chain connects TRBV20-1 to TRBJ2-1; TRBD2 agrees at 7 bases. Germline V gene sequence: CDR1 DFQATT, CDR2 SNEGSKA (reference sequence). V was clipped by 2 bases and J by 2 bases; unmatched bases: 9. The CDR3 has 16 residues. The CDR3 bases that were read are TGCAGTGCTAGAAAGGCGGCTAGCGGAACCTACAATGAG. This encodes CSARKAASGTYNE. The CDR3 as a whole reads CSARKAASGTYNEQFF.

About this clone itself: The read comes to an end 3 residues before the CDR3 does, leaving the germline J gene to fill in the end. J is TRBJ1-6 and V is TRBV12-5; 9 bases align to TRBD1. Trimming cost V 6 bases and J 7 bases; bases outside gene matches: 4. This CDR3 spans 14 amino acids. The germline gives CDR1 LGHNT, CDR2 FRNRAP. The CDR3 bases that were read are TGTGCTAGTGGCCGAACAGGGGGCAATTCACCC. Amino acids: CASGRTGGNSP. The whole CDR3 sequence is CASGRTGGNSPLHF.

Turning to this clone: Read data end 3 residues before the CDR3 end; the end is taken from the germline J gene. The V call is TRBV19, the J call TRBJ2-7; D might be TRBD1 (5 bases). V dropped 4 bases and J dropped 6 bases, with 13 bases sitting between them. This CDR3 is 13 amino acids long. Germline values: CDR1 LNHDA, CDR2 SQIVND (reference sequence). Incomplete CDR3 DNA: TGTGCCAGTAGTACCCCCCCAGGGCTCGAG. It encodes CASSTPPGLE. The complete CDR3 reads CASSTPPGLEQYF. Full variable domain (missing parts from reference TRBV19 and TRBJ2-7): DGGITQSPKYLFRKEGQNVTLSCEQNLNHDAMYWYRQDPGQGLRLIYYSQIVNDFQKGDIAEGYSVSREKKESFPLTVTSAQKNPTAFYLCASSTPPGLEQYFGPGTRLTVT.